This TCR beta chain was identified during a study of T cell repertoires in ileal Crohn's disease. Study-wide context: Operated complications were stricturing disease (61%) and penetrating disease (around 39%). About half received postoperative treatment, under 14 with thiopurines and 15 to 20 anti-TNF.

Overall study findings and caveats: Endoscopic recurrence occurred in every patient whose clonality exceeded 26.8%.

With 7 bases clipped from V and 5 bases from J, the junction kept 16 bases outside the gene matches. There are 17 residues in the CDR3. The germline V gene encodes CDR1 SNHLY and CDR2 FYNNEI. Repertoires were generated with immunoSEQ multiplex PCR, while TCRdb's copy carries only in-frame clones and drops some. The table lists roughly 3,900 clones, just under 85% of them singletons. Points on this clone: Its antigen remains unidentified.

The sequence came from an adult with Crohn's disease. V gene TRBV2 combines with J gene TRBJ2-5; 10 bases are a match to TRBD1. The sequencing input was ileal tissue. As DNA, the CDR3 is TGTGCCAGCATGGGGGGGCGGGACAGGGGCCTCCGGGAGACCCAGTACTTC. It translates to CASMGGRDRGLRETQYF. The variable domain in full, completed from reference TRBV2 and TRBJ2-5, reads EPEVTQTPSHQVTQMGQEVILRCVPISNHLYFYWYRQILGQKVEFLVSFYNNEISEKSEIFDDQFSVERPDGSNFTLKIRSTKLEDSAMYFCASMGGRDRGLRETQYFGPGTRLLVL.